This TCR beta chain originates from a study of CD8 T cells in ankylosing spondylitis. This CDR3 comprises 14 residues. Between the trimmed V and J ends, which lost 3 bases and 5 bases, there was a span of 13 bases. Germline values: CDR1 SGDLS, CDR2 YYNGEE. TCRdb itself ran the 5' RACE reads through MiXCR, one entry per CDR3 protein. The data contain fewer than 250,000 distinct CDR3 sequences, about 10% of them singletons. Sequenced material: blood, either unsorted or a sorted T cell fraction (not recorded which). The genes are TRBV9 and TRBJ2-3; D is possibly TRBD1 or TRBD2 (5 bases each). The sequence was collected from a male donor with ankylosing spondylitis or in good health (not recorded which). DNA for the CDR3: TGTGCCAGCAGCGCCTCAGCGAGGGGAGATACGCAGTATTTT. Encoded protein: CASSASARGDTQYF.